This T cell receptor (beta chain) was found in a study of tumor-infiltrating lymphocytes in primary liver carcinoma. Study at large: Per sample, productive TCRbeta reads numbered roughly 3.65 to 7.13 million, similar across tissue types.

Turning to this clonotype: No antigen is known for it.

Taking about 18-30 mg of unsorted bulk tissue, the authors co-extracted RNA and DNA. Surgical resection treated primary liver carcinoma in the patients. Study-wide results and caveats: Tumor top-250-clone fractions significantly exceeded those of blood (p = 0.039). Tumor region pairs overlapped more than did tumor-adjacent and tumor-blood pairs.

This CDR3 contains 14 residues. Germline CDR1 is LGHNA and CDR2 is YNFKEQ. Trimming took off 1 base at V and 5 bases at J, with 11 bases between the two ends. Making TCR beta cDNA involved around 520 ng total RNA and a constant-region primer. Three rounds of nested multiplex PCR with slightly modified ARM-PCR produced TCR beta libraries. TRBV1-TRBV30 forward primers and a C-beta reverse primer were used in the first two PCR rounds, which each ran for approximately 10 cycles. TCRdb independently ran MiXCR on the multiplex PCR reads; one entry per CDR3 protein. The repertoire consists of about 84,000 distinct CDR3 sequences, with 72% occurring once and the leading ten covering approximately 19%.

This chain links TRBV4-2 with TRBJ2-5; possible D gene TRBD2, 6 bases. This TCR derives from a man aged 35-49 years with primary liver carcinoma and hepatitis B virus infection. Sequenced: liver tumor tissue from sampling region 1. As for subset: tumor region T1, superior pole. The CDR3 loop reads CASSQGGGGETQYF. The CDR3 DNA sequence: TGTGCCAGCAGCCAAGGGGGTGGAGGGGAGACCCAGTACTTC.